The 27 T cell receptor beta chains listed next were all sequenced from one sample in a study of T cell clonality in common variable immunodeficiency. The assay was immunoSEQ multiplex PCR, and TCRdb's table has in-frame clones only and misses some. Altogether some 34,000 clones were found in the sample, and no singletons occur. Study-level points and caveats: Fewer deletions and N-nucleotide insertions were reportedly seen in common variable immunodeficiency TCR beta sequences.

The antigens for these receptors are not known. Sequenced sample: peripheral blood mononuclear cells. The receptors shown here come from a human donor with common variable immunodeficiency.

In the case of this clone: The read stops 3 residues short of the end of the CDR3; the missing end is completed from the germline J gene. The V and J genes are TRBV19 and TRBJ2-3; TRBD2 might be the D (6 bases). V gave up 3 bases and J gave up 0 bases, with 7 bases separating them. CDR1 is LNHDA, CDR2 SQIVND, per germline (reference sequence). The CDR3 length is 14 residues. The CDR3 bases that were read are TGTGCCAGTAGTATTAGCGGTAGCACAGATACG. Translating gives CASSISGSTDT. The CDR3 in full is CASSISGSTDTQYF.

This clone showed up many times. Read data end 3 residues before the CDR3 end; the end is taken from the germline J gene. V and J are TRBV7-9 and TRBJ2-3; weak D call: TRBD2 (6 bases). This CDR3 is 14 amino acids long. V gave up 5 bases and J gave up 2 bases, with 11 bases separating them. Germline V gene sequence: CDR1 SEHNR, CDR2 FQNEAQ (reference sequence). The CDR3 here is CASSLGGNTDTQYF. The CDR3 bases that were read are TGTGCCAGCAGCCTGGGGGGAAACACAGATACG.

This clone has more than one count but fewer than ten. The observed sequence ends 3 residues before the CDR3 terminus, with the missing tail filled in from the germline J gene. The chain employs TRBV6-2 or TRBV6-3 and TRBJ2-1, with TRBD1 matching 8 bases. V was clipped by 11 bases and J by 7 bases; unmatched bases: 13. The germline gives CDR1 MNHEY, CDR2 SVGEGT. This CDR3 is built from 14 residues. The sequenced part of the CDR3 DNA is TGTGCCGTACTAAAGCAGGGGGCGATAAATGAG. This translates into CAVLKQGAINE. Given in full, the CDR3 is CAVLKQGAINEQFF.

This clone rates as medium-sized. The CDR3 is cut off 3 residues early in the read; its end comes from the germline J gene. This chain uses TRBV30 with TRBJ1-5; tentative D call: TRBD1 (5 bases). CDR1 GTSNPN and CDR2 SVGIG come from the germline V gene (reference sequence). The V end was cut by 5 bases, the J end by 5 bases, with 13 bases between. The CDR3 loop spans 13 amino acids. The CDR3: CAWSSQDYQPQHF. CDR3 DNA (partial): TGTGCCTGGTCCTCACAGGATTATCAGCCC.

This clone has at least ten counts. From the germline J gene comes the end of the CDR3, since the read stops 3 residues before it. This rearrangement joins TRBV2 to TRBJ1-2; 11 bases align to TRBD1. This CDR3 comprises 14 residues. Germline CDR1 is SNHLY and CDR2 is FYNNEI. The DNA read from the CDR3 is TGTGCCAGCAAGGAACTCAGGACAGGGGGCGGC. Its translation: CASKELRTGGG. The CDR3, in full, reads CASKELRTGGGYTF.

Regarding this clone: It differs at one base from a far larger clone, so likely a read error. With the read ending 3 residues before the CDR3 end, the germline J gene is used to fill in that end. This chain uses TRBV20-1 with TRBJ1-5, with a tentative D call TRBD1 (6 bases). Trimming cost V 3 bases and J 2 bases, with 23 bases left between them. The germline V gene has CDR1 DFQATT and CDR2 SNEGSKA (reference sequence). CDR3 length: 18 residues. The CDR3 region is CSASVVGRGVCGNQPQHF. The CDR3 DNA, read in part, is TGCAGTGCTAGCGTAGTCGGCAGGGGAGTATGCGGCAATCAGCCC.

A word on this clone: The read ends 3 residues shy of where the CDR3 ends; the end is completed using the germline J gene. V gene TRBV6-2 or TRBV6-3 combines with J gene TRBJ2-1, with 8 bases fitting TRBD1. Looked up from germline, CDR1 is MNHEY and CDR2 is SVGEGT. This CDR3 has 14 amino acids. V lost 5 bases, J lost 8 bases, and 8 bases stayed unmatched. CDR3 amino acids: CASSRGQGGYEQFF. CDR3 bases read: TGTGCCAGCAGTAGAGGACAGGGAGGATATGAG.

This clone was recorded at least ten times. The CDR3 end falls 3 residues outside the read, so it is completed with the germline J gene. The chain is built from TRBV27 and TRBJ2-1, with TRBD2 identical over 9 bases. Trimming removed 2 bases from V and 6 bases from J; junction bases left unmatched: 14. This CDR3 comprises 18 residues. Looked up from germline, CDR1 is MNHEY and CDR2 is SMNVEV (reference sequence). CDR3 DNA (partial): TGTGCCAGCAGTTTACGGGGACTAGCAAACAAACTTATCAATGAG. Protein sequence: CASSLRGLANKLINE. The entire CDR3 protein is CASSLRGLANKLINEQFF.

This clone has only a few counts. The observed sequence ends 3 residues before the CDR3 terminus, with the missing tail filled in from the germline J gene. The J gene is TRBJ2-5, the V gene TRBV7-2; D unresolved. CDR1 and CDR2 from the germline V gene are SGHTA and FQGNSA. This CDR3 spans 11 amino acids. V lost 5 bases, J lost 4 bases, and 5 bases lay in between. CDR3 DNA (partial): TGTGCCAGCAGCCGGTCAGAGACC. As protein: CASSRSET. The entire CDR3 protein reads CASSRSETQYF.

This clone was seen a handful of times. The read terminates 3 residues before the CDR3 end, so the remaining end is supplied by the germline J gene. The chain links TRBV20-1 to TRBJ2-3; 12 bases match TRBD2. CDR3 length: 15 amino acids. V lost 2 bases, J lost 2 bases, and 2 bases stayed unmatched. Germline V CDR1 and CDR2: DFQATT, SNEGSKA (reference sequence). CDR3 residues: CSARRLAGVTDTQYF. The CDR3 bases that were read are TGCAGTGCTAGAAGACTAGCGGGGGTCACAGATACG.

This clone was detected a few times. With the read ending 3 residues before the CDR3 end, the germline J gene is used to fill in that end. J is TRBJ2-3 and V is TRBV7-3; maybe TRBD2 (5 bases). Trimming took 0 bases from V and 2 from J, leaving 9 bases between them. Germline V gene lookup returns CDR1 SGHTA and CDR2 FQGTGA. There are 15 residues in the CDR3. CDR3 DNA, as far as it was read: TGTGCCAGCAGCTTAACGCTAGCCGTCACAGATACG. It encodes CASSLTLAVTDT. The whole CDR3 sequence is CASSLTLAVTDTQYF.

Regarding this clone: The read ends 3 residues early relative to the CDR3; the germline J gene fills the gap. The gene calls are TRBV19 and TRBJ2-7; 7 positions agree with TRBD1. The V segment lost 5 bases and the J segment 3 bases; nucleotides outside the gene matches: 4. The CDR3 extends over 13 amino acids. Germline CDR1 reads LNHDA; CDR2 reads SQIVND (reference sequence). The CDR3 sequence: CASSPRQGYEQYF. CDR3 DNA (partial): TGTGCCAGTAGTCCACGACAGGGCTACGAG.

This clone has just a few counts. The read ends 3 residues before the CDR3 terminus; that terminus is restored from the germline J gene. V and J are TRBV11-1 and TRBJ1-1; 9 positions match TRBD1. Per the germline V gene, CDR1 is SGHAT and CDR2 is FQDESV (reference sequence). This CDR3 contains 15 residues. Trimming took 2 bases from V and 5 from J; bases not matched to a gene: 6. CDR3 bases read: TGTGCCAGCAGCTTAATAGGGACAGGGATGACTGAA. Translation: CASSLIGTGMTE. In full, the CDR3 reads CASSLIGTGMTEAFF.

With regard to this clone: The CDR3 end falls 3 residues outside the read, so it is completed with the germline J gene. The chain combines TRBV7-9 with TRBJ2-1; 8 nucleotides line up with TRBD2. V was pared by 8 bases and J by 9 bases, with 12 bases of the junction left unmatched. Germline values: CDR1 SEHNR, CDR2 FQNEAQ (reference sequence). The CDR3 is 14 residues long. This chain's CDR3 is CASVPQGAGGEQFF. The CDR3 DNA, read in part, is TGTGCCAGCGTACCCCAGGGTGCGGGGGGTGAG.

This clone has a handful of counts. The CDR3 end lies 3 residues beyond the end of the read and is filled in from the germline J gene. The chain couples TRBV30 to TRBJ2-7; 9 nucleotides match TRBD2. The CDR3 covers 14 residues. V shed 4 bases, J shed 3 bases, and the junction held 7 bases outside the gene matches. CDR1 is GTSNPN, CDR2 SVGIG, per germline (reference sequence). CDR3 DNA (partial): TGTGCCTGGAAAAGACTAGCGGATGGCTACGAG. This encodes CAWKRLADGYE. In full, the CDR3 reads CAWKRLADGYEQYF.

On this clone: The sequenced fragment ends 3 residues before the CDR3 boundary, so the rest is inferred from the germline J gene. The rearrangement uses TRBV5-1 and TRBJ2-3; a weak D match, TRBD2 (6 bases). CDR1 and CDR2 (germline): SGHRS, YFSETQ. The CDR3 sequence is 16 residues long. The V and J ends lost 0 bases and 0 bases respectively, with 11 bases between them. The chain's CDR3 is CASSLAGGTSTDTQYF. The CDR3 bases that were read are TGCGCCAGCAGCTTGGCCGGGGGAACCAGCACAGATACG.

CDR3 bases read: TGTGCCAGCTCACCTCGGGACAGGGGCCACGAG. It translates to CASSPRDRGHE. The whole CDR3 region reads CASSPRDRGHEQYF. The rearrangement joins TRBV18 to TRBJ2-7; TRBD1 aligns across 10 bases. The read stops 3 residues short of the end of the CDR3; the missing end is completed from the germline J gene. Germline V CDR1 and CDR2: KGHSH, LQKENI. This CDR3 is 14 amino acids long. V was pared by 3 bases and J by 5 bases, with 4 bases of the junction left unmatched.

A remark on this clone: Read data end 3 residues before the CDR3 end; the end is taken from the germline J gene. The chain combines TRBV7-6 with TRBJ1-5; D is possibly TRBD1 (6 bases). The CDR3 is made up of 13 amino acids. Trimming removed 1 base at V and 9 bases at J, with 10 bases between. Germline CDR1 is SGHVS and CDR2 is FNYEAQ. CDR3 DNA, as far as it was read: TGTGCCAGCAGCTTAGGGCAGGGGCTGCCC. Amino acid sequence: CASSLGQGLP. The CDR3 reads in full as CASSLGQGLPQHF. Supplemented by reference TRBV7-6 and TRBJ1-5, the full variable domain reads GAGVSQSPRYKVTKRGQDVALRCDPISGHVSLYWYRQALGQGPEFLTYFNYEAQQDKSGLPNDRFSAERPEGSISTLTIQRTEQRDSAMYRCASSLGQGLPQHFGDGTRLSIL.

Turning to this clone: The CDR3 end falls 3 residues outside the read, so it is completed with the germline J gene. The chain is built from TRBV20-1 and TRBJ2-1; D call uncertain. Germline assignment: CDR1 DFQATT and CDR2 SNEGSKA (reference sequence). V was shortened by 2 bases and J by 3 bases, with 8 bases between the two germline ends. CDR3 length equals 13 residues. The CDR3 reads CSARLFGYNEQFF. The CDR3 DNA, read in part, is TGCAGTGCTAGACTATTCGGCTACAATGAG.

This clone was seen at least ten times. The read halts 3 residues ahead of the CDR3 end, with the missing end drawn from the germline J gene. The chain employs TRBV2 and TRBJ1-4; D perhaps matches TRBD1 (6 bases). In germline, CDR1 is SNHLY, CDR2 FYNNEI. The germline V and J ends were trimmed by 8 bases and 7 bases, with 17 bases remaining between them. The CDR3 runs to 14 residues. CDR3 DNA (partial): TGTGCCAGCGACAACAGGGTAGTGGCTGAAAAA. Amino acid sequence: CASDNRVVAEK. The whole CDR3 reads CASDNRVVAEKLFF.

This clone has at least ten counts. The read is 3 residues too short to cover the CDR3 end, so that end is filled in from the germline J gene. V and J are TRBV7-6 and TRBJ2-3, with TRBD2 matching over 9 bases. Germline V gene data show CDR1 as SGHVS and CDR2 as FNYEAQ. V was clipped by 3 bases and J by 4 bases; unmatched bases: 5. This CDR3 spans 15 amino acids. The CDR3 sequence: CASSLAGGQADTQYF. Incomplete CDR3 DNA: TGTGCCAGCAGCTTGGCGGGAGGGCAAGCAGATACG.

Points on this clone: The CDR3 is cut off 3 residues early in the read; its end comes from the germline J gene. The V gene is TRBV2, the J gene TRBJ2-1; D is perhaps TRBD2 (5 bases). V shed 8 bases and J shed 0 bases, with 20 bases lying between them. The CDR3 runs to 17 residues. Germline CDR1 and CDR2: SNHLY and FYNNEI. The CDR3 DNA, read in part, is TGTGCCAGCTCGTCGGCTAGCTTGAAGAGCTCCTACAATGAG. Protein sequence: CASSSASLKSSYNE. The entire CDR3 protein reads CASSSASLKSSYNEQFF.

Turning to this clone: A far larger clone is one nucleotide away, so this likely arose from a read error. The missing CDR3 end, 3 residues past where the read stops, is filled in from the germline J gene. V and J are TRBV29-1 and TRBJ2-3; weak D call: TRBD1 (5 bases). The CDR3 loop spans 15 amino acids. From germline, CDR1 is SQVTM and CDR2 ANQGSEA. The sequenced CDR3 bases are TGCGGCGTTGAGCCTCCAGGCAGGGAAGAATATACG. Encoded protein: CGVEPPGREEYT. The whole CDR3 sequence reads CGVEPPGREEYTQYF.

This clone was found a few times. The read is 3 residues too short to cover the CDR3 end, so that end is filled in from the germline J gene. J is TRBJ2-2 and V is TRBV11-3; maybe TRBD2 (5 bases). Deletions cut 2 bases from V and 3 bases from J, with 10 bases between. This CDR3 is 15 amino acids long. The germline CDR1 and CDR2 sequences are SGHNT and YENEEA. CDR3 DNA, as far as it was read: TGTGCCAGCAGCTTATTGGACTGGTACACCGGGGAG. This translates into CASSLLDWYTGE. The full CDR3 protein is CASSLLDWYTGELFF.

Of note for this clone: The CDR3 extends 3 residues past the end of the read, so its final part is completed from the germline J gene. This rearrangement joins TRBV7-2 to TRBJ1-2; D is perhaps TRBD1 (5 bases). Germline V CDR1 and CDR2: SGHTA, FQGNSA. The CDR3 length is 15 residues. Trimming left V 5 bases short and J 1 base short, with 14 bases between. The chain's CDR3 is CASSIRQTLNYGYTF. The part of the CDR3 DNA that was read is TGTGCCAGCAGCATTAGACAGACTCTTAACTATGGC. Using reference TRBV7-2 and TRBJ1-2 for the parts outside the CDR3, the full variable domain is GAGVSQSPSNKVTEKGKDVELRCDPISGHTALYWYRQSLGQGLEFLIYFQGNSAPDKSGLPSDRFSAERTGGSVSTLTIQRTQQEDSAVYLCASSIRQTLNYGYTFGSGTRLTVV.

This clone has at least ten counts. The DNA ends 3 residues before the CDR3 does, and the rest of the CDR3 is filled in from the germline J gene. The V gene is TRBV20-1, the J gene TRBJ1-5, with a weak D call TRBD1 (6 bases). Germline CDR1 and CDR2: DFQATT and SNEGSKA (reference sequence). V lost 3 bases to trimming and J lost 0 bases, with 9 bases between them. The CDR3 contains 14 residues. The CDR3: CSARRGASNQPQHF. CDR3 bases read: TGCAGTGCTAGGCGGGGGGCTAGCAATCAGCCC.

Partial CDR3 DNA: TGTGCCTGGAGACAGCCGGGACTAGCGGGGTACGAG. Its protein is CAWRQPGLAGYE. In full, the CDR3 reads CAWRQPGLAGYEQYF. The chain joins TRBV30 to TRBJ2-7; 13 bases fit TRBD2. The read terminates 3 residues ahead of where the CDR3 ends, so the germline J gene completes it. From germline, CDR1 is GTSNPN and CDR2 SVGIG (reference sequence). The V and J ends lost 3 bases and 4 bases, in that order; junction bases with no gene match: 6. This CDR3 contains 15 residues.